This T cell receptor (beta chain) is from a study of cytomegalovirus exposure and HLA in healthy donors. As for the study in general: An earlier analysis found fewer than 140 million unique TCR beta sequences from approximately 190 million T cells. As released early, the data held 70 million to 95 million unique TCRs from HLA-typed donors. Study-wide results and caveats: Specific recognition of CMV antigens was confirmed in vitro for a few chains (all CMV-associated).

Donors were ostensibly healthy at sampling, although undocumented immune exposures were probable. The PCR contained 60 Vbeta and 13 Jbeta primers. Sequencing used immunoSEQ multiplex PCR; TCRdb keeps in-frame clones, though not all of them. The sample includes approximately 170,000 clones, around four fifths of them seen just once. This clone has a single count. The target antigen is unknown. The CDR3 extends over 13 amino acids. V gave up 7 bases and J gave up 7 bases, with 16 bases separating them. Germline V gene sequence: CDR1 MNHNS, CDR2 SASEGT. Source material: PBMCs. This sequence was found in a man between 45 and 60 years old in good health and CMV-seropositive. This rearrangement joins TRBV6-1 to TRBJ2-5; D is perhaps TRBD2 (5 bases). In DNA form, the CDR3 reads TGTGCCAGCAATGACGGGGAAGTAGGGACCCAGTACTTC. Its translation: CASNDGEVGTQYF.